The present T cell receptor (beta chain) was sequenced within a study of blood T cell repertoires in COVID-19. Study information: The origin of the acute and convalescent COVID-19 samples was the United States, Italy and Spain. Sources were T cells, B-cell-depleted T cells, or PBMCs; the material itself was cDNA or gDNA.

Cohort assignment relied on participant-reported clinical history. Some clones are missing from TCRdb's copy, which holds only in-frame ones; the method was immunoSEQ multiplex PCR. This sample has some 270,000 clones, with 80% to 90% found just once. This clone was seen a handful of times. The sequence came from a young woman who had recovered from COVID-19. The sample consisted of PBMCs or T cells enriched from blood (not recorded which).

The CDR3 nucleotides read TGTGCCAGCAGTTTCCTGGGCCAGGATAATTCACCCCTCCACTTT. It translates to CASSFLGQDNSPLHF. The chain has TRBV28 and TRBJ1-6; the D is unclear. This CDR3 is 15 amino acids long. Germline V gives CDR1 MDHEN, CDR2 SYDVKM. Trimming took 3 bases from V and 5 from J, leaving 11 bases between them. The full variable domain, with the rest looked up from reference TRBV28 and TRBJ1-6, is DVKVTQSSRYLVKRTGEKVFLECVQDMDHENMFWYRQDPGLGLRLIYFSYDVKMKEKGDIPEGYSVSREKKERFSLILESASTNQTSMYLCASSFLGQDNSPLHFGNGTRLTVT.